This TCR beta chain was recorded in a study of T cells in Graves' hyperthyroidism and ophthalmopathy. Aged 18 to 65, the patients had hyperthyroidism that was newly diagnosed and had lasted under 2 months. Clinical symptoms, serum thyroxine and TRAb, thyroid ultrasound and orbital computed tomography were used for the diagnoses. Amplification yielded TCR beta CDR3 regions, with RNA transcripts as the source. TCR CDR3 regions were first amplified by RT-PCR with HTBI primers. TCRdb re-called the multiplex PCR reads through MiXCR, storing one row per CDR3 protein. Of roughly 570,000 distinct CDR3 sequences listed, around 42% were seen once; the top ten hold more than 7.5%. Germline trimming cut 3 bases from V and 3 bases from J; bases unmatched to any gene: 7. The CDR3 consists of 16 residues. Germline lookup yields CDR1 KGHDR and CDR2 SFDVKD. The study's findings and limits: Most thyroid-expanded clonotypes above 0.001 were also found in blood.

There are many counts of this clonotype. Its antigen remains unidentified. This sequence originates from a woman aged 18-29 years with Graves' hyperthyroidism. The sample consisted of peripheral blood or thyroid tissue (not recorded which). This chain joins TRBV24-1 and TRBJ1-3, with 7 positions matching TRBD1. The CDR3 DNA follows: TGTGCCACCAGTGATCCACAGGGGCAAGGTGGAAACACCATATATTTT. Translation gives CATSDPQGQGGNTIYF.